The source of this T cell receptor (beta chain) is a study of human T cells and chemical hapten exposure. Overall study context: Mainly, slight library volume differences in the pool made TCR yields vary.

Study outcomes and limitations: Sensitizing to DPC left TCRs with a frequency above 1 in 1000 unaltered.

The library tagged each cDNA molecule with unique molecular identifiers. Per the original data handling: Ranging from roughly 23,224 to 690,600, TCR counts per sample had a median value of around 92,000. TCRdb reprocessed the 5' RACE reads via MiXCR and lists one record per CDR3 protein. The V and J calls follow TCRdb's processing rather than the paper's. The sample has over 70,000 distinct CDR3 sequences; more than 15% are singletons. RNA extraction used unfractionated whole blood as the source of total RNA. The CDR3 is 16 amino acids. V lost 10 bases and J 0 bases, leaving 21 bases between the germline ends. The V gene's germline CDR1 is MNHEY and CDR2 SVGEGT. This clonotype appeared a few times. Its antigen is unidentified.

V gene TRBV6-2 or TRBV6-3 combines with J gene TRBJ1-1; possibly TRBD1 for D (5 bases). This sequence originates from a female donor in good health. The CDR3 nucleotides are TGTGCCACCAAAGCGGGGCGAGGGACTCTGAACACTGAAGCTTTCTTT. Protein product: CATKAGRGTLNTEAFF.